The clone carrying this T cell receptor (beta chain) has a single count. The data were obtained in a study of OX40 agonist ivuxolimab in advanced cancers. V gave up 5 bases and J gave up 4 bases; unmatched junction bases: 6. Germline assignment: CDR1 SGHNT and CDR2 YYREEE (reference sequence). The CDR3 consists of 14 residues. The table came from immunoSEQ multiplex PCR; TCRdb's copy has only in-frame clones and leaves some out. Among tens of thousands of clones listed, 70% to 90% were seen once. The sample was CD4+ or CD8+ T cells sorted from blood, taken in a trial of the OX40 agonist ivuxolimab. The chain carries TRBV5-4 and TRBJ2-1; 7 bases line up with TRBD2. The receptor comes from an adult with an advanced solid tumor such as melanoma, head and neck, liver or kidney cancer. CDR3 coding DNA: TGTGCCAGCAGGCCGGGGGGTCTGTACAATGAGCAGTTCTTC. This gives the protein CASRPGGLYNEQFF.